The clone carrying this T cell receptor (beta chain) was seen a single time. Its antigen is as yet unknown. A second PCR of 7 to 11 cycles used a sample-barcoded 5' primer and a J-beta primer mix. TCRdb reprocessed the 5' RACE reads with MiXCR, giving one entry per CDR3 protein. Seen here are approximately 760,000 distinct CDR3 sequences, roughly 25% observed once, and the top ten hold 9.4%. The data derive from a study of blood T cells in healthy people across ages. General study points: Nothing was known about donor CMV status, and this possibly confounded expanded clonotype changes. Naive T cell percentage showed a strong correlation with the diversity of TCR beta. Greater diversity and more naive CD4+ cells were seen in long-lived donors than in aged donors.

V shed 3 bases and J shed 8 bases, with 7 bases lying between them. Germline V gives CDR1 LNHDA, CDR2 SQIVND (reference sequence). CDR3 length equals 11 residues. The data were also submitted as part of a second study, on T cells of mothers and their children.

This TCR derives from a boy aged 5-17 years in good health. The sample taken for sequencing was blood. The chain uses TRBV19 and TRBJ1-2, with D unclear. This CDR3 is CASSMTKGYTF. CDR3 bases: TGTGCCAGTAGTATGACAAAGGGCTACACCTTC.